These 16 T cell receptor beta chains share one sample of origin, sequenced in a study of shared clonotypes between healthy human individuals. Some clones are missing from TCRdb's copy, which holds only in-frame ones; the method was immunoSEQ multiplex PCR. The sample includes about 2 million clones, approximately 95% seen only once; the top ten take about 1.1%. CD45RO-negative, CCR7-positively selected cells formed the naive CD8 fraction, excluding terminally differentiated effector memory CD45RA+ cells. The material sequenced was naive CD8+ T cells sorted from blood. Source of these receptors: a man aged 18 to 29 in good health.

The gene calls are TRBV7-6 and TRBJ2-1; D might be TRBD1 or TRBD2, each matching 5 bases. The CDR3 is 15 residues long. Trimming stripped 1 base from V and 4 bases from J, with 11 bases between. Germline V gene sequence: CDR1 SGHVS, CDR2 FNYEAQ. The CDR3 is CASSLEWDLYNEQFF. CDR3 coding DNA: TGTGCCAGCAGCTTAGAATGGGACCTATACAATGAGCAGTTCTTC.

The chain employs TRBV19 and TRBJ1-6; weak D call: TRBD1 (5 bases). Germline CDR1 reads LNHDA; CDR2 reads SQIVND (reference sequence). Between the trimmed V and J ends, which lost 8 bases and 9 bases, there was a span of 11 bases. This CDR3 has 12 residues. The CDR3 DNA sequence: TGTGCCAGTCAACTGGGGGGTTCACCCCTCCACTTT. Amino acid sequence: CASQLGGSPLHF.

The rearrangement joins TRBV7-9 to TRBJ2-7; 9 nucleotides match TRBD2. V lost 2 bases to trimming and J lost 5 bases; unmatched junction nucleotides: 4. This CDR3 has 14 amino acids. CDR1 SEHNR and CDR2 FQNEAQ come from the germline V gene (reference sequence). CDR3 bases: TGTGCCAGCAGCTTAAGTGAGCGGGAGGACGAGCAGTACTTC. As protein: CASSLSEREDEQYF.

Of note for this clone: Other nucleotide sequences in the sample specify the same CDR3. J is TRBJ1-1 and V is TRBV30, with unresolved D. This CDR3 is 12 amino acids long. Between the trimmed V and J ends, which lost 3 bases and 3 bases, there was a span of 8 bases. The germline CDR1 and CDR2 sequences are GTSNPN and SVGIG (reference sequence). This chain's CDR3 is CAWSPTYTEAFF. CDR3 DNA: TGTGCCTGGAGCCCCACTTACACTGAAGCTTTCTTT.

In its sample, this clone was seen once. V and J are TRBV5-4 and TRBJ2-7, with TRBD1 matching 8 bases. CDR3 size: 14 residues. In germline, CDR1 is SGHNT, CDR2 YYREEE (reference sequence). Trimming took 2 bases from V and 2 from J; bases not matched to a gene: 3. This chain's CDR3 is CASSFAGGPYEQYF. The DNA of the CDR3 is TGTGCCAGCAGCTTCGCAGGGGGCCCCTACGAGCAGTACTTC.

This clone was observed a single time. The genes are TRBV9 and TRBJ1-4; D not certain. Trimming shortened V by 3 bases and J by 4 bases, and 10 bases separated the two germline ends. Per germline, CDR1 SGDLS and CDR2 YYNGEE. The CDR3 runs 14 residues. CDR3 bases: TGTGCCAGCAGCGGCAGTGGGGTTAATGAAAAACTGTTTTTT. Amino acids: CASSGSGVNEKLFF. Together with reference TRBV9 and TRBJ1-4, the CDR3 gives the full variable domain: DSGVTQTPKHLITATGQRVTLRCSPRSGDLSVYWYQQSLDQGLQFLIQYYNGEERAKGNILERFSAQQFPDLHSELNLSSLELGDSALYFCASSGSGVNEKLFFGSGTQLSVL.

About this clone: This same CDR3 is encoded by further DNA sequences in the sample. V and J are TRBV13 and TRBJ2-7; 8 nucleotides align to TRBD1. Per germline, CDR1 PRHDT and CDR2 FYEKMQ (reference sequence). V lost 5 bases, J lost 4 bases, and 4 bases stayed unmatched. The CDR3 is 13 amino acids. CDR3 amino acids: CASSEGQGYEQYF. CDR3 nucleotide sequence: TGTGCCAGCAGCGAAGGACAGGGTTACGAGCAGTACTTC.

The gene calls are TRBV10-2 and TRBJ2-7; the D is unclear. The CDR3 runs 13 residues. The ends were cut back, 4 bases at V and 3 bases at J, with 10 bases in the middle. In germline, CDR1 is WSHSY, CDR2 SAAADI. This CDR3 reads CASSVGGFYEQYF. In DNA form, the CDR3 reads TGCGCCAGCAGTGTAGGCGGATTCTACGAGCAGTACTTC.

This sequence joins TRBV19 and TRBJ2-1, with 8 nucleotides matching TRBD2. Germline V gene lookup returns CDR1 LNHDA and CDR2 SQIVND (reference sequence). The CDR3 is 17 residues long. V trimming: 3 bases; J trimming: 5 bases; junction bases outside the gene matches: 12. CDR3 coding DNA: TGTGCCAGTAGTATCTCCCTAGCGGGTCGGTTAAACAATGAGCAGTTCTTC. It is translated as CASSISLAGRLNNEQFF.

The chain recombines TRBV9 with TRBJ1-2; D is possibly TRBD1 (5 bases). Per germline, CDR1 SGDLS and CDR2 YYNGEE. Trimming left V 2 bases short and J 3 bases short, with 17 bases between. CDR3 length equals 16 residues. DNA of the CDR3: TGTGCCAGCAGCGTCCCCACCGGGACGGAAGACTATGGCTACACCTTC. Protein sequence: CASSVPTGTEDYGYTF.

Notes on this clone: The sample carries other DNA sequences with the same CDR3. This CDR3 reads CASSLAGGYEQYF. In DNA, the CDR3 is TGTGCCAGCAGCTTAGCGGGTGGCTACGAGCAGTACTTC. The chain is built from TRBV7-3 and TRBJ2-7, with D tentatively TRBD2 (5 bases). CDR1 SGHTA and CDR2 FQGTGA come from the germline V gene. The V end lost 2 bases, the J end lost 3 bases, and 8 bases lay between the germline ends. The CDR3 runs 13 residues.

The CDR3 nucleotides are TGTGCCAGCAGCTTAGTGTCTAGCGGGAGTGTCAACAATGAGCAGTTCTTC. It specifies CASSLVSSGSVNNEQFF. This sequence joins TRBV7-2 and TRBJ2-1, with 10 nucleotides matching TRBD2. The CDR3 contains 17 residues. The germline CDR1 and CDR2 sequences are SGHTA and FQGNSA. Trimming at V came to 1 base and at J to 5 bases, leaving 8 bases not matched to a gene. The full variable domain, completed using reference TRBV7-2 and TRBJ2-1, is GAGVSQSPSNKVTEKGKDVELRCDPISGHTALYWYRQSLGQGLEFLIYFQGNSAPDKSGLPSDRFSAERTGGSVSTLTIQRTQQEDSAVYLCASSLVSSGSVNNEQFFGPGTRLTVL.

This sequence joins TRBV9 and TRBJ2-7, with TRBD1 matching 7 bases. V trimming: 4 bases; J trimming: 3 bases; junction bases outside the gene matches: 7. There are 14 residues in the CDR3. Germline V gene lookup returns CDR1 SGDLS and CDR2 YYNGEE. The CDR3 sequence: CASSQGGSYYEQYF. CDR3 in DNA: TGTGCCAGCAGCCAAGGGGGCAGCTACTACGAGCAGTACTTC.

The chain joins TRBV5-4 to TRBJ2-7; TRBD1 or TRBD2 may be the D gene (6 bases each). This CDR3 has 13 amino acids. Trimming pared 4 bases from V and 4 bases from J, leaving 12 bases between. Germline V gene data show CDR1 as SGHNT and CDR2 as YYREEE (reference sequence). In DNA form, the CDR3 reads TGTGCCAGCAGCGCGGGACACGGTTACGAGCAGTACTTC. Amino acids: CASSAGHGYEQYF.

V gene TRBV28 combines with J gene TRBJ2-7, with D tentatively TRBD2 (6 bases). The CDR3 totals 15 residues. The V gene lost 4 bases and the J gene lost 5 bases, with 18 bases spanning the gap. Looked up from germline, CDR1 is MDHEN and CDR2 is SYDVKM. For the CDR3, the DNA is TGTGCCAGCAGTTCTAGGGACTCCGGTCGGGACGAGCAGTACTTC. Translation gives CASSSRDSGRDEQYF.

Note on this clone: At the DNA level, this CDR3 is encoded by other sequences in the same sample as well. This chain links TRBV4-3 with TRBJ1-2, with D possibly TRBD1 on 5 matching bases. The ends were cut back, 0 bases at V and 5 bases at J, with 10 bases in the middle. The CDR3 runs 14 residues. CDR1 LGHNA and CDR2 YSLEER come from the germline V gene. The CDR3 coding sequence is TGCGCCAGCAGCCAAGATCCCGGGGGGTATGGCTACACCTTC. The encoded protein is CASSQDPGGYGYTF.